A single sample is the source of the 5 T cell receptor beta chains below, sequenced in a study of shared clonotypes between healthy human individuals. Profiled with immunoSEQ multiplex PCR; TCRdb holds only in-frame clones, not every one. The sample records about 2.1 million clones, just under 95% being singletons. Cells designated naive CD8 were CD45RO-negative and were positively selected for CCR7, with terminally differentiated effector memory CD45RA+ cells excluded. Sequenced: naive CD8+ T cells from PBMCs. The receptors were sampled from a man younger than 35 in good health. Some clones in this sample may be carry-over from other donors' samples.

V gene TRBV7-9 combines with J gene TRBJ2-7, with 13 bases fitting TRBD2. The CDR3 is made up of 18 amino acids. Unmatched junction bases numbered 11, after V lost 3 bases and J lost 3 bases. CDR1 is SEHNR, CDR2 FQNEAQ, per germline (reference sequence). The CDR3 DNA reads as TGTGCCAGCAGCTTTCCACTAGCGGGAGGGCTCGGGAACTACGAGCAGTACTTC. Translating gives CASSFPLAGGLGNYEQYF.

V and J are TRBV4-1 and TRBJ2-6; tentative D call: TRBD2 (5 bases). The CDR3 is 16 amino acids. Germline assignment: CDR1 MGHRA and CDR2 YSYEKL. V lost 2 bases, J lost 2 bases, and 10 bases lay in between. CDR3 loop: CASSQWAGTGANVLTF. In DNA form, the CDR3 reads TGCGCCAGCAGCCAATGGGCGGGCACTGGGGCCAACGTCCTGACTTTC.

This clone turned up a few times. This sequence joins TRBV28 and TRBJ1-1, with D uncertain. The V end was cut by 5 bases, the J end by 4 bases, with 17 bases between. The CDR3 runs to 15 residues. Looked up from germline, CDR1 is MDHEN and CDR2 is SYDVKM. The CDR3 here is CASSRVREVSTEAFF. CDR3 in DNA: TGTGCCAGCAGTAGAGTAAGGGAGGTGAGCACTGAAGCTTTCTTT.

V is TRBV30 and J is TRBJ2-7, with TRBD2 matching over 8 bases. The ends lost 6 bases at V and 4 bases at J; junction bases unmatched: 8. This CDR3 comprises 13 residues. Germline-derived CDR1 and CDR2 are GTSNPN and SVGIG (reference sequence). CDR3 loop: CACSQREKYEQYF. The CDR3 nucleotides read TGTGCCTGTTCGCAGCGGGAGAAATACGAGCAGTACTTC.

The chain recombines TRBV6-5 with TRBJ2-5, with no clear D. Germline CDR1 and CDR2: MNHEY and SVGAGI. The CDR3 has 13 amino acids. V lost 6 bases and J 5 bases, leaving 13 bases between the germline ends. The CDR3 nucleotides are TGTGCCAGCAGACAAGGACCCACGGAGACCCAGTACTTC. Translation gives CASRQGPTETQYF.